These T cell receptor beta chains were read from a single sample in a study of CD8+ T cells in alopecia areata. Clones were read by immunoSEQ multiplex PCR, and TCRdb kept only the in-frame ones, dropping some. The sample contains under 150,000 clones, about 50% of which appear only once. The sequencing input was NKG2D-low CD8+ T cells sorted from blood. The receptors were sampled from a human donor with alopecia areata. Each CDR3 is given with its conserved first and last residue. The D gene is left open where the match is weak. A row's size may be missing; if present it is once, few, many or a size class.

abundance,v_gene,j_gene,d_gene,CDR3nt,CDR3aa
few,TRBV28,TRBJ2-1,.,TGTGCCAGCAGTTTAACCTCCTACAATGAGCAGTTCTTC,CASSLTSYNEQFF
few,TRBV29-1,TRBJ2-5,TRBD2,TGCAGCGCCTCGGGGCGGGGGGAGGAGACCCAGTACTTC,CSASGRGEETQYF
.,TRBV2,TRBJ2-7,TRBD1,TGTGCCAGCCTAGGGACAGGAGCCTACGAGCAGTACTTC,CASLGTGAYEQYF
.,TRBV29-1,TRBJ2-1,TRBD1,TGCAGCGTAGGACAGGGTTTGAATGAGCAGTTCTTC,CSVGQGLNEQFF
.,TRBV30,TRBJ1-2,.,TGTGCCTGGACCCGAGGGGGACCGGATGACTATGGCTACACCTTC,CAWTRGGPDDYGYTF
.,TRBV19,TRBJ1-2,TRBD1,TGTGCCAGTAGTGGCTGGGGGGACAGGGAGTCGGCTAACTATGGCTACACCTTC,CASSGWGDRESANYGYTF
.,TRBV5-4,TRBJ2-5,TRBD1,TGTGCCAGCAGCTTATCGACAGGGACGGAGACCCAGTACTTC,CASSLSTGTETQYF
.,TRBV2,TRBJ1-1,.,TGTGCCAGCAGCACAGGGAGGAACACTGAAGCTTTCTTT,CASSTGRNTEAFF
.,TRBV11-2,TRBJ1-1,.,TGTGCCAGCAGCTTAGGCAGGGGAACTGAAGCTTTCTTT,CASSLGRGTEAFF
few,TRBV29-1,TRBJ2-7,TRBD2,TGCAGCGCCTCTAGCGGGAGTCTCTCCTACGAGCAGTACTTC,CSASSGSLSYEQYF
.,TRBV6-5,TRBJ2-7,.,TGTGCCAGCAGCAACCGCCCCTACGAGCAGTACTTC,CASSNRPYEQYF
few,TRBV30,TRBJ2-3,.,TGTGCTCATGGTACCAGCGAGACAGATACGCAGTATTTT,CAHGTSETDTQYF
few,TRBV29-1,TRBJ2-7,.,TGCAGCGTTGAAGATCGAGCCTCCTACGAGCAGTACTTC,CSVEDRASYEQYF
few,TRBV10-3,TRBJ2-1,TRBD2,TGTGCCACCGCCGGTGCGGGGGGGCCTGAGCAGTTCTTC,CATAGAGGPEQFF
few,TRBV28,TRBJ2-3,TRBD2,TGTGCCAGCAGGGGACTAGGACAACCAGATACGCAGTATTTT,CASRGLGQPDTQYF
few,TRBV7-9,TRBJ1-1,.,TGTGCCAGCACCCACAGGGTGAGCACTGAAGCTTTCTTT,CASTHRVSTEAFF
.,TRBV9,TRBJ2-1,.,TGTGCCAGCAGCCCAAAGTTGGTATTGGGTAGCTCCTACAATGAGCAGTTCTTC,CASSPKLVLGSSYNEQFF
few,TRBV30,TRBJ2-2,.,TGTGCCTGGACGAGCGGTCCTGAGCTGTTTTTT,CAWTSGPELFF
.,TRBV5-1,TRBJ1-5,.,TGCGCCAGCAGCTTGGACGGATATCAGCCCCAGCATTTT,CASSLDGYQPQHF
few,TRBV4-1,TRBJ2-7,.,TGCGCCAGCAGCCAAGATGTCGGGACGGCATACGAGCAGTACTTC,CASSQDVGTAYEQYF
few,TRBV29-1,TRBJ2-7,TRBD2,TGCAGCGTTGACGGACTAGCGGGAACCTACGAGCAGTACTTC,CSVDGLAGTYEQYF
.,TRBV9,TRBJ2-6,.,TGTGCCAGCAGCATCGGGGCCAACGTCCTGACTTTC,CASSIGANVLTF
.,TRBV11-2,TRBJ2-1,.,TGTGCCAGCAGCTCCGAACAGGGTTCCAATGAGCAGTTCTTC,CASSSEQGSNEQFF
few,TRBV7-7,TRBJ2-2,TRBD2,TGTGCTAGCGGGGCGTACACCGGGGAGCTGTTTTTT,CASGAYTGELFF
.,TRBV30,TRBJ2-2,TRBD2,TGTGCCTGGAACCCTAGCGGTAACACCGGGGAGCTGTTTTTT,CAWNPSGNTGELFF
.,TRBV29-1,TRBJ1-2,TRBD1,TGCAGCGTCGGGACAGACCATGGCTACACCTTC,CSVGTDHGYTF
.,TRBV4-3,TRBJ2-7,TRBD1,TGCGCCAGCACCCCCGGGACAGCATACTACGAGCAGTACTTC,CASTPGTAYYEQYF
.,TRBV7-9,TRBJ2-1,TRBD2,TGTGCCAGCAGCTTAATGCTAGCGGGGGGCCGCCATGAGCAGTTCTTC,CASSLMLAGGRHEQFF
.,TRBV29-1,TRBJ1-3,.,TGCAGCTTTGACACAGGGTTAGGCTCTGGAAACACCATATATTTT,CSFDTGLGSGNTIYF
.,TRBV30,TRBJ2-2,.,TGTGCCTGGAGGGGGGCCGGGGAGCTGTTTTTT,CAWRGAGELFF